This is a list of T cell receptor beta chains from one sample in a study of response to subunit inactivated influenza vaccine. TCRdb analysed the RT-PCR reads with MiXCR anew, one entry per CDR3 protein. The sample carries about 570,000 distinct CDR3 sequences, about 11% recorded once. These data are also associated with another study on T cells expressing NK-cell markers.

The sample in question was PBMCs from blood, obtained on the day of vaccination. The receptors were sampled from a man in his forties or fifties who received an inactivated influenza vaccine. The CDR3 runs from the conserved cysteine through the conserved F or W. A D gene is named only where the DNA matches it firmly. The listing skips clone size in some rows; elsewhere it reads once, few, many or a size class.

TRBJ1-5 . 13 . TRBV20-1 TGCAGTGCTAAAGACAGAGACAATCAGCCCCAGCATTTT CSAKDRDNQPQHF
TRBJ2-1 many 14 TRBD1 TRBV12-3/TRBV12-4 TGTGCCAGCAGTCCGGGACAGGTATACAATGAGCAGTTCTTC CASSPGQVYNEQFF
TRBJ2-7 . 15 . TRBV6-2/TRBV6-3 TGTGCCAGCAGCCGAACTAGGGGAGCAAACTACGAGCAGTACTTC CASSRTRGANYEQYF
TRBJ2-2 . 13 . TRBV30 TGTGCCTGGAGTTTAGGGGGCACCGGGGAGCTGTTTTTT CAWSLGGTGELFF
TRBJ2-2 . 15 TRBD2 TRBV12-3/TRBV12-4 TGTGCCAGCGGAACTAGCGGGTCAAACACCGGGGAGCTGTTTTTT CASGTSGSNTGELFF
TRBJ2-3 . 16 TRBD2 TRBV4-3 TGCGCCAGCAGCCAGAGGGTCGGACTAGCTACAGATACGCAGTATTTT CASSQRVGLATDTQYF
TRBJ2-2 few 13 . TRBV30 TGTGCCTGGACGAGCAGAAACACCGGGGAGCTGTTTTTT CAWTSRNTGELFF
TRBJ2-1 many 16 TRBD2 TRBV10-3 TGTGCCATCAGTGAGTCGGGACTAGCGGGGGGGCTCGAGCAGTTCTTC CAISESGLAGGLEQFF
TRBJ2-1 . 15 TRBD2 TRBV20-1 TGCAGTGTTAATCCGGCAGCGGGAGGATGGGTTGAGCAGTTCTTC CSVNPAAGGWVEQFF
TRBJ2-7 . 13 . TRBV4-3 TGCGCCAGCAGCCAAGACGGTCAGAGCGAGCAGTACTTC CASSQDGQSEQYF
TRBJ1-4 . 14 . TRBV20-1 TGCAGTGCATCTCTCAGGGGAACTAATGAAAAACTGTTTTTT CSASLRGTNEKLFF
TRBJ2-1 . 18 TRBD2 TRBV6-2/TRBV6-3 TGTGCCAGCAGTTCACCCTTGGGGGACTACGGCTCTCGAAATGAGCAGTTCTTC CASSSPLGDYGSRNEQFF
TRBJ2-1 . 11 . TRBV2 TGTGCCAGCAGCACTCTCAATGAGCAGTTCTTC CASSTLNEQFF
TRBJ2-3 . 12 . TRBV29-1 TGCAGCGTTGACCTGAGCACAGATACGCAGTATTTT CSVDLSTDTQYF
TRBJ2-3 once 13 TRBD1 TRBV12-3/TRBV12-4 TGTGCCGGCAGTTTAGGCCCGGGACAGGGCCCGTATTTT CAGSLGPGQGPYF
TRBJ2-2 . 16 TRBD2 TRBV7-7 TGTGCCAGCAGCTCCGGGACTAGCGGGAGGGCCGGGGAGCTGTTTTTT CASSSGTSGRAGELFF
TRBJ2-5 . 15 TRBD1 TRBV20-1 TGCAGTGCTAGAGATAATAGGGGGCTCGAAGAGACCCAGTACTTC CSARDNRGLEETQYF
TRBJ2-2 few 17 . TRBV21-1 TGTGCCAGCAGCAAAGTGGGTCGGGCAGGGAACACCGGGGAGCTGTTTTTT CASSKVGRAGNTGELFF
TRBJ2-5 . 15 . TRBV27 TGTGCCAGCAGTTTATCGGGCACTAAGGGGGAGACCCAGTACTTC CASSLSGTKGETQYF
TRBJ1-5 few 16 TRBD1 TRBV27 TGTGCCAGCAGTCCACTCACCGGGACAGACAATCAGCCCCAGCATTTT CASSPLTGTDNQPQHF
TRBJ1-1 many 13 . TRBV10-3 TGTGCCATCAGTGACCGCCAGGGTCTTGAAGCTTTCTTT CAISDRQGLEAFF
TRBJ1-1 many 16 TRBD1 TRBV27 TGTGCCAGCAGTTTCCCCGACAGGGCCTCAAGTACCGAAGCTTTCTTT CASSFPDRASSTEAFF
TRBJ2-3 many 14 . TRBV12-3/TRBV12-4 TGTGCCAGCAGTTTACGACAGGAGGGGGGTACGCAGTATTTT CASSLRQEGGTQYF
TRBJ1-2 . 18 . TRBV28 TGTGCCAGCATCACCGTAGAGGGGCGGGACGTCTCTAACTATGGCTACACCTTC CASITVEGRDVSNYGYTF
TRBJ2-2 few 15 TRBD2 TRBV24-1 TGTGCCACCAGTGAAACCGGGACTAGCGGCGGGGAGCTGTTTTTT CATSETGTSGGELFF
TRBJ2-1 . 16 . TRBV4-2 TGTGCCAGCAGCCAAGGGCAGCCAGGGCTATACAATGAGCAGTTCTTC CASSQGQPGLYNEQFF
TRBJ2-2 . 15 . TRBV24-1 TGTGCCACCAGTGACCCTAACAGGGCCCCCGGGGAGCTGTTTTTT CATSDPNRAPGELFF
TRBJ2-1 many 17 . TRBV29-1 TGCAGCGTTGGAACTAGTGGTAGGGGCAGCTCCTACAATGAGCAGTTCTTC CSVGTSGRGSSYNEQFF
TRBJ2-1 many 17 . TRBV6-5 TGTGCCAGCAGTTACTCGAGCGGGACAGCAGCTTACAATGAGCAGTTCTTC CASSYSSGTAAYNEQFF
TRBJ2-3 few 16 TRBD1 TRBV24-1 TGTGCCACCAGTGAACCGACAGGGTTCCTTACAGATACGCAGTATTTT CATSEPTGFLTDTQYF
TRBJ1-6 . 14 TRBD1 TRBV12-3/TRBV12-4 TGTGCCAGCAGTCAGACAGGGGAAAATTCACCCCTCCACTTT CASSQTGENSPLHF
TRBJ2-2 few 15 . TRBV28 TGTGCCAGCAAAGAGGGACTCCTATTTGTCGGGGAGCTGTTTTTT CASKEGLLFVGELFF
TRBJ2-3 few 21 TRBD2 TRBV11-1 TGTGCCAGCAGCTCCAATATCCTAGCGGCGGGGAGAAGAACTAGCACAGATACGCAGTATTTT CASSSNILAAGRRTSTDTQYF
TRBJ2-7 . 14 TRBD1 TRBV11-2 TGTGCCAGCAGGGGGACAGGGCAGACCTACGAGCAGTACTTC CASRGTGQTYEQYF
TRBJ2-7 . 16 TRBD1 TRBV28 TGTGCCAGCAGTTTTTTGTCAGGGGGTTCCTCCTACGAGCAGTACTTC CASSFLSGGSSYEQYF
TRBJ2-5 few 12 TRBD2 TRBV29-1 TGCAGCGTTCGACTAGCCCAAGAGACCCAGTACTTC CSVRLAQETQYF
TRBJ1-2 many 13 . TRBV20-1 TGCAGTGCCAGGGATTCACTTAACTATGGCTACACCTTC CSARDSLNYGYTF
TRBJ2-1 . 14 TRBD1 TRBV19 TGTGCCAGTATGGGGGACAGGGATTTCCATGAGCAGTTCTTC CASMGDRDFHEQFF
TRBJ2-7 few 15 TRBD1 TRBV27 TGTGCCAGCAGTTTACCAAAGACAGGGGGGTACGAGCAGTACTTC CASSLPKTGGYEQYF
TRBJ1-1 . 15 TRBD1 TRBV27 TGTGCCAGCAGTTCTTGGGACAGGGGGAGCACTGAAGCTTTCTTT CASSSWDRGSTEAFF
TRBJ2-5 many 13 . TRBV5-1 TGCGCCAGCAGCTTGATTGGCCAAGAGACCCAGTACTTC CASSLIGQETQYF
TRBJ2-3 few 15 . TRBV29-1 TGCAGCGTTGATAGGTACTACACTGGCACAGATACGCAGTATTTT CSVDRYYTGTDTQYF
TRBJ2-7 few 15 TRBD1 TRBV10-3 TGTGCCATCAGTGAGTCTGGACAGGTCTCCTACGAGCAGTACTTC CAISESGQVSYEQYF
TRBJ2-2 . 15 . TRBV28 TGTGCCAGCACCCTAGGGGGGGTTGACACCGGGGAGCTGTTTTTT CASTLGGVDTGELFF
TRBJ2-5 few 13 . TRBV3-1 TGTGCCAGCAGTCAGACCCTCCAAGAGACCCAGTACTTC CASSQTLQETQYF
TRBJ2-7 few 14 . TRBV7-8 TGTGCCAGCAGCTTAGCAGCGGAGAGTTACGAGCAGTACTTC CASSLAAESYEQYF
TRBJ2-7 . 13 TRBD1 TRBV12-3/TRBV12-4 TGTGCCAGCAGTTCCCATAGGACAGGGGAAAAGTACTTC CASSSHRTGEKYF
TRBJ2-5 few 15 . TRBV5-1 TGCGCCAGCAGCGTAATACTTAGCAGGCAAGAGACCCAGTACTTC CASSVILSRQETQYF